This TCR beta chain derives from a study of CD8+ T cells in alopecia areata (dated by TCRdb to the late 2010s). Notes on the research overall: Treated patients were enrolled in an open-label pilot trial of oral tofacitinib at 5 to 10 mg twice daily for moderate-to-severe alopecia areata. immunoSEQ multiplex PCR using 35 Vbeta forward primers and 13 Jbeta reverse primers was used to amplify TCRbeta CDR3 regions. Biopsies were taken from tofacitinib-treated patients at baseline and again at 4 and 24 weeks into treatment, and several of those patients also had a later scalp biopsy. RNA came from the PAXgene miRNA kit for fixed scalp, the miRNeasy kit for PBMCs, and the RNeasy kit for mouse skin. To study T cell clonal expansion in alopecia areata, the researchers applied high-throughput TCRbeta sequencing to both the C3H/HeJ mouse model and human patients. Scalp clonality was compared among normal scalp (n=4), patchy alopecia areata scalp (n=8), and alopecia totalis/universalis scalp (n=8). In humans, TCRbeta sequencing was performed on scalp tissue and on sorted CD4+ and CD8+ peripheral blood T cells from healthy controls and from patients with patchy or totalis/universalis alopecia areata. Patients received tofacitinib for 6 to 18 months and were then followed off drug for 6 months to check for delayed response and recurrence.

Libraries were prepared through the immunoSEQ multiplex PCR assay. RNA was extracted from all samples and reverse transcribed into cDNA, which served as template for TCR sequencing. SuperScript III was used to make first-strand cDNA, primed with a 2:1 mix of oligo-dT and random hexamers. A synthetic immune receptor repertoire was used to assess amplification bias, and residual bias was removed computationally. In the paper's pipeline: Raw reads were preprocessed to remove errors, and CDR3 was defined by IMGT conventions from the conserved cysteine to phenylalanine. To get clonality, Shannon entropy was normalized by log2 of the number of productive unique TCRs and the result was subtracted from 1. Whether each scalp clone was CD4 or CD8 was inferred by checking scalp TCRbeta sequences against the CD4 and CD8 repertoires from sorted blood. The source is immuneACCESS, and TCRdb retained only in-frame sequences with V and J called. Part of the clones is not carried over; for the studies checked, unresolved V genes explain less than half of this, and the remainder is unexplained. V and J calls and clone size are those listed in that table; D and trimming were worked out from the DNA. Across this sample there are some 95,000 clones, with 40% to 45% seen only once. Around 0.8% of the sample belongs to the ten largest clones.

Lesional scalp punch biopsies and peripheral blood were obtained from alopecia areata patients. PBMCs were isolated by density centrifugation and stained for CD3, CD4 and CD8, and CD4+ and CD8+ T cells were sorted on a FACSAria. From the germline V gene, CDR1 is SNHLY and CDR2 is FYNNEI. V loses 10 bases at its end and J loses 4 bases; junction bases beyond the gene matches: 7. The CDR3 runs 13 residues from the cysteine to the phenylalanine. Just the 39-base CDR3 DNA is kept, in frame starting at base 1. General study outcomes and caveats: Higher clonality and more expanded CD8+ clones were observed in lesional scalp than in normal scalp, particularly in alopecia totalis/universalis, a finding suggestive of antigenic drive. TCR sequences shared between patients were less clear than in mice, possibly partly because of HLA diversity in the patient population. Unlike mouse skin, which is dominated by gammadelta T cells, normal human skin has resident alphabeta T cells that are also sequenced, and this complicates analysis of the scalp TCR repertoire.

Regarding this clone: This receptor's antigen is unknown. It has no much larger one-base neighbor in the sample; base qualities were not kept.

This TCR was sampled from a human donor with alopecia areata. Sample: CD4+ T cells sorted from blood. The chain couples TRBV2 to TRBJ2-1, with 7 bases in between that match TRBD2. The bases read TGTGCCACGGCGCTAGCGGTGTACAATGAGCAGTTCTTC. Translated, it reads CATALAVYNEQFF. Supplemented by the reference TRBV2 and TRBJ2-1 proteins around the CDR3, the complete variable domain is EPEVTQTPSHQVTQMGQEVILRCVPISNHLYFYWYRQILGQKVEFLVSFYNNEISEKSEIFDDQFSVERPDGSNFTLKIRSTKLEDSAMYFCATALAVYNEQFFGPGTRLTVL.